This T cell receptor beta chain was captured in a study of T cell changes during pregnancy in multiple sclerosis. The length of the CDR3 is 14 residues. The V end was cut by 5 bases, the J end by 9 bases, with 17 bases between. The V gene's germline CDR1 is MGHRA and CDR2 YSYEKL. The repertoire was sequenced with immunoSEQ multiplex PCR; TCRdb's copy has only in-frame clones and lacks some. The sample lists roughly 27,000 clones; around nine tenths were seen once. The chain links TRBV4-1 to TRBJ1-5; D may be TRBD1 (5 bases). The source is a female donor with multiple sclerosis, enrolled in a pregnancy study. The starting material was CD4+ T cells from peripheral blood mononuclear cells, obtained in the first trimester of pregnancy. This CDR3 reads CASSWGGYRSPQHF. CDR3 nucleotides: TGCGCCAGCAGCTGGGGGGGGTACCGGTCGCCCCAGCATTTT.